These T cell receptor beta chains were read from a single sample in a study of cytomegalovirus exposure and HLA in healthy donors. The repertoire was sequenced with immunoSEQ multiplex PCR; TCRdb's copy has only in-frame clones and lacks some. The sample consists of approximately 130,000 clones, under 10% of them appearing once. The specimen was PBMCs. The origin of the receptors is a woman aged 40 to 50 in good health and CMV-seropositive. Both conserved end residues are part of each CDR3. Each record gives: J gene, clone size, D gene, V gene, CDR3 protein, CDR3 DNA. A D gene is named only where the DNA matches it firmly. Clone size, where shown, is once, few, many, or a class for clones that have expanded.

j_gene: TRBJ1-2
abundance: many
d_gene: TRBD1
v_gene: TRBV5-1
CDR3aa: CASSLGGQGTYTF
CDR3nt: TGCGCCAGCAGCCTGGGGGGACAGGGGACCTACACCTTC

j_gene: TRBJ2-3
abundance: few
d_gene: NA
v_gene: TRBV9
CDR3aa: CASSGGGLPWGDTQYF
CDR3nt: TGTGCCAGCAGCGGTGGAGGACTACCCTGGGGAGATACGCAGTATTTT

j_gene: TRBJ2-6
abundance: few
d_gene: NA
v_gene: TRBV5-8
CDR3aa: CASSLWGAGANVLTF
CDR3nt: TGTGCCAGCAGCTTGTGGGGGGCTGGGGCCAACGTCCTGACTTTC

j_gene: TRBJ1-1
abundance: once
d_gene: NA
v_gene: TRBV7-2
CDR3aa: CASSPTKNTEAFF
CDR3nt: TGTGCCAGCAGCCCGACAAAGAACACTGAAGCTTTCTTT

j_gene: TRBJ2-2
abundance: few
d_gene: TRBD1
v_gene: TRBV6-6
CDR3aa: CASSALPTGQTGELFF
CDR3nt: TGTGCCAGCAGCGCCCTCCCGACAGGGCAAACCGGGGAGCTGTTTTTT

j_gene: TRBJ1-2
abundance: few
d_gene: NA
v_gene: TRBV6-5
CDR3aa: CASKAGVGNYGYTF
CDR3nt: TGTGCCAGCAAAGCCGGGGTGGGGAACTATGGCTACACCTTC

j_gene: TRBJ2-2
abundance: NA
d_gene: NA
v_gene: TRBV2
CDR3aa: CASSDSGLGNGELFF
CDR3nt: TGTGCCAGCAGTGATTCGGGCCTTGGTAACGGGGAGCTGTTTTTT

j_gene: TRBJ1-5
abundance: NA
d_gene: NA
v_gene: TRBV4-1
CDR3aa: CASSQDPGITSQPQHF
CDR3nt: TGCGCCAGCAGCCAAGATCCAGGGATCACAAGTCAGCCCCAGCATTTT

j_gene: TRBJ1-2
abundance: NA
d_gene: NA
v_gene: TRBV7-8
CDR3aa: CASSPLAGYGYTF
CDR3nt: TGTGCCAGCAGCCCGCTGGCGGGCTATGGCTACACCTTC

j_gene: TRBJ1-6
abundance: NA
d_gene: NA
v_gene: TRBV19
CDR3aa: CASSIFPGVLNSPLHF
CDR3nt: TGTGCCAGTAGTATTTTCCCAGGGGTGCTTAATTCACCCCTCCACTTT

j_gene: TRBJ1-6
abundance: few
d_gene: NA
v_gene: TRBV2
CDR3aa: CASMNGYNSPLHF
CDR3nt: TGTGCCAGCATGAACGGTTATAATTCACCCCTCCACTTT

j_gene: TRBJ2-1
abundance: few
d_gene: TRBD2
v_gene: TRBV10-3
CDR3aa: CAISEREGRVNEQFF
CDR3nt: TGTGCCATCAGTGAGAGGGAGGGTAGGGTCAATGAGCAGTTCTTC

j_gene: TRBJ2-5
abundance: few
d_gene: TRBD2
v_gene: TRBV7-8
CDR3aa: CASSSLAGRTNKETQYF
CDR3nt: TGTGCCAGCAGCTCCCTAGCGGGGAGGACCAATAAAGAGACCCAGTACTTC

j_gene: TRBJ2-1
abundance: NA
d_gene: TRBD2
v_gene: TRBV25-1
CDR3aa: CASSFSGGFYNEQFF
CDR3nt: TGTGCCAGCAGTTTTAGCGGGGGGTTCTACAATGAGCAGTTCTTC

j_gene: TRBJ2-7
abundance: NA
d_gene: TRBD1
v_gene: TRBV6-1
CDR3aa: CASSVAGTGTYEQYF
CDR3nt: TGTGCCAGCAGTGTAGCCGGGACAGGCACCTACGAGCAGTACTTC

j_gene: TRBJ1-6
abundance: NA
d_gene: TRBD1
v_gene: TRBV27
CDR3aa: CASSYLTGGRDPLHF
CDR3nt: TGTGCCAGCAGTTACCTGACAGGGGGAAGAGATCCCCTCCACTTT

j_gene: TRBJ2-7
abundance: NA
d_gene: NA
v_gene: TRBV19
CDR3aa: CASSNRGGYEQYF
CDR3nt: TGTGCCAGTAGTAACAGGGGAGGCTACGAGCAGTACTTC

j_gene: TRBJ2-3
abundance: NA
d_gene: NA
v_gene: TRBV27
CDR3aa: CASSLSSVNTQYF
CDR3nt: TGTGCCAGCAGTTTATCCTCGGTTAATACGCAGTATTTT

j_gene: TRBJ2-3
abundance: NA
d_gene: TRBD2
v_gene: TRBV5-1
CDR3aa: CASSLEPSGNTDTQYF
CDR3nt: TGCGCCAGCAGCTTGGAGCCTAGCGGGAACACAGATACGCAGTATTTT

j_gene: TRBJ1-4
abundance: NA
d_gene: NA
v_gene: TRBV5-6
CDR3aa: CASSLPTGHGNEKLFF
CDR3nt: TGTGCCAGCAGCTTGCCAACAGGTCACGGTAATGAAAAACTGTTTTTT

j_gene: TRBJ2-5
abundance: NA
d_gene: TRBD2
v_gene: TRBV7-2
CDR3aa: CASSLLAGGGYQETQYF
CDR3nt: TGTGCCAGCAGCTTACTAGCGGGGGGGGGTTACCAAGAGACCCAGTACTTC

j_gene: TRBJ2-1
abundance: few
d_gene: TRBD1
v_gene: TRBV5-1
CDR3aa: CASSFFPGQGNERFF
CDR3nt: TGCGCCAGCAGTTTTTTCCCGGGACAGGGAAATGAGCGGTTCTTC

j_gene: TRBJ2-7
abundance: NA
d_gene: NA
v_gene: TRBV9
CDR3aa: CASSVTGSSYEQYF
CDR3nt: TGTGCCAGCAGCGTAACAGGGAGCTCCTACGAGCAGTACTTC

j_gene: TRBJ2-2
abundance: few
d_gene: TRBD2
v_gene: TRBV10-2
CDR3aa: CASSVVAGALNTGELFF
CDR3nt: TGCGCCAGCAGTGTGGTAGCGGGGGCCCTAAACACCGGGGAGCTGTTTTTT

j_gene: TRBJ2-1
abundance: few
d_gene: TRBD1
v_gene: TRBV6-5
CDR3aa: CASSYYRGSDEQFF
CDR3nt: TGTGCCAGCAGTTACTACAGGGGATCGGATGAGCAGTTCTTC

j_gene: TRBJ2-3
abundance: few
d_gene: TRBD2
v_gene: TRBV7-3
CDR3aa: CASSGGLAGAQGTQYF
CDR3nt: TGTGCCAGCAGCGGAGGACTAGCGGGGGCCCAAGGTACGCAGTATTTT

j_gene: TRBJ1-2
abundance: NA
d_gene: TRBD1
v_gene: TRBV5-4
CDR3aa: CASSSRQGGDGYTF
CDR3nt: TGTGCCAGCAGCTCCCGACAGGGGGGAGATGGCTACACCTTC

j_gene: TRBJ2-7
abundance: few
d_gene: TRBD2
v_gene: TRBV4-1
CDR3aa: CASSQDGLTSGAYEQYF
CDR3nt: TGCGCCAGCAGCCAAGATGGCCTAACTAGCGGGGCTTACGAGCAGTACTTC

j_gene: TRBJ1-6
abundance: NA
d_gene: NA
v_gene: TRBV7-9
CDR3aa: CASSLGGENNSPLHF
CDR3nt: TGTGCCAGCAGCTTAGGTGGGGAGAATAATTCACCCCTCCACTTT

j_gene: TRBJ2-3
abundance: NA
d_gene: NA
v_gene: TRBV5-1
CDR3aa: CASSWQGTDTQYF
CDR3nt: TGCGCCAGCAGCTGGCAGGGAACAGATACGCAGTATTTT

j_gene: TRBJ1-1
abundance: few
d_gene: NA
v_gene: TRBV12-1
CDR3aa: CASSFSRGPRNTEAFF
CDR3nt: TGTGCCAGCAGCTTTTCGAGAGGCCCCAGGAACACTGAAGCTTTCTTT

j_gene: TRBJ1-4
abundance: few
d_gene: TRBD1
v_gene: TRBV4-1
CDR3aa: CASSPGQGDEKLFF
CDR3nt: TGCGCCAGCAGCCCGGGACAGGGGGATGAAAAACTGTTTTTT

j_gene: TRBJ1-1
abundance: NA
d_gene: TRBD1
v_gene: TRBV6-1
CDR3aa: CAIPKTGMNTEAFF
CDR3nt: TGTGCCATACCGAAGACAGGGATGAACACTGAAGCTTTCTTT

j_gene: TRBJ1-5
abundance: NA
d_gene: NA
v_gene: TRBV2
CDR3aa: CASSIVEQPQHF
CDR3nt: TGTGCCAGCAGCATTGTGGAGCAGCCCCAGCATTTT

j_gene: TRBJ2-7
abundance: few
d_gene: TRBD1
v_gene: TRBV14
CDR3aa: CASSRQLRTGGDEQYF
CDR3nt: TGTGCCAGCAGCCGCCAGTTACGGACAGGGGGCGACGAGCAGTACTTC

j_gene: TRBJ2-1
abundance: NA
d_gene: TRBD2
v_gene: TRBV19
CDR3aa: CASNIAGGFYNEQFF
CDR3nt: TGTGCCAGTAATATAGCGGGGGGATTCTACAATGAGCAGTTCTTC

j_gene: TRBJ2-7
abundance: few
d_gene: NA
v_gene: TRBV5-1
CDR3aa: CASSLGGGGEQYF
CDR3nt: TGCGCCAGCAGCCTAGGCGGGGGCGGCGAGCAGTACTTC

j_gene: TRBJ1-5
abundance: many
d_gene: NA
v_gene: TRBV4-2
CDR3aa: CASSQEGLVGDNQPQHF
CDR3nt: TGTGCCAGCAGCCAGGAGGGGTTAGTGGGGGATAATCAGCCCCAGCATTTT

j_gene: TRBJ1-1
abundance: few
d_gene: NA
v_gene: TRBV7-9
CDR3aa: CASSGRTNTEAFF
CDR3nt: TGTGCCAGCAGCGGCCGGACAAACACTGAAGCTTTCTTT

j_gene: TRBJ1-6
abundance: NA
d_gene: TRBD1
v_gene: TRBV10-3
CDR3aa: CAISDRGQGADNSPLHF
CDR3nt: TGTGCCATCAGTGATAGAGGACAGGGAGCAGATAATTCACCCCTCCACTTT

j_gene: TRBJ1-5
abundance: few
d_gene: TRBD1
v_gene: TRBV19
CDR3aa: CASSHRTGREPQHF
CDR3nt: TGTGCCAGTAGTCACCGGACAGGGAGAGAGCCCCAGCATTTT

j_gene: TRBJ2-7
abundance: few
d_gene: TRBD2
v_gene: TRBV9
CDR3aa: CASSPQAGGLYEQYF
CDR3nt: TGTGCCAGCAGCCCTCAAGCGGGGGGGCTCTACGAGCAGTACTTC

j_gene: TRBJ1-3
abundance: few
d_gene: NA
v_gene: TRBV4-1
CDR3aa: CASSQVQGPTVGNTIYF
CDR3nt: TGCGCCAGCAGCCAAGTTCAGGGTCCCACCGTCGGAAACACCATATATTTT

j_gene: TRBJ1-6
abundance: few
d_gene: TRBD1
v_gene: TRBV27
CDR3aa: CASSPQGQGGTPLHF
CDR3nt: TGTGCCAGCAGTCCCCAGGGACAGGGTGGAACACCCCTCCACTTT

j_gene: TRBJ1-5
abundance: NA
d_gene: TRBD1
v_gene: TRBV5-4
CDR3aa: CATGGTVRTGYSNQPQHF
CDR3nt: TGTGCCACTGGGGGGACAGTTAGGACAGGGTATAGCAATCAGCCCCAGCATTTT

j_gene: TRBJ2-3
abundance: NA
d_gene: NA
v_gene: TRBV7-9
CDR3aa: CASSQDFFDTQYF
CDR3nt: TGTGCCAGCAGTCAGGACTTCTTCGATACGCAGTATTTT

j_gene: TRBJ2-5
abundance: NA
d_gene: NA
v_gene: TRBV18
CDR3aa: CASSPNQETQYF
CDR3nt: TGTGCCAGCTCACCCAACCAAGAGACCCAGTACTTC

j_gene: TRBJ2-3
abundance: NA
d_gene: TRBD2
v_gene: TRBV4-1
CDR3aa: CASSLSGDLSGTDTQYF
CDR3nt: TGCGCCAGCAGCCTGAGCGGGGATTTGTCCGGCACAGATACGCAGTATTTT

j_gene: TRBJ2-3
abundance: few
d_gene: TRBD2
v_gene: TRBV11-1
CDR3aa: CASRPSGGAGTQYF
CDR3nt: TGTGCCAGCCGGCCTAGCGGGGGGGCCGGGACGCAGTATTTT

j_gene: TRBJ2-2
abundance: few
d_gene: TRBD2
v_gene: TRBV30
CDR3aa: CAGRGTSGGAGELFF
CDR3nt: TGTGCCGGCCGGGGGACTAGCGGGGGGGCCGGGGAGCTGTTTTTT

j_gene: TRBJ2-7
abundance: NA
d_gene: TRBD1
v_gene: TRBV7-7
CDR3aa: CASSLAVGTAYEQYF
CDR3nt: TGTGCCAGCAGCTTAGCAGTCGGGACAGCCTACGAGCAGTACTTC